This TCR beta chain stems from a study of sequential checkpoint blockade in melanoma (dated by TCRdb to the late 2010s). Regarding the study in general: Patients were randomized 1:1 to first-line nivolumab followed by ipilimumab (arm A) or ipilimumab followed by nivolumab (arm B). DNA from around 95 pretreatment melanoma tumor samples underwent TCRbeta immunosequencing. For approximately 20 patients, matched tumor biopsies were taken both before treatment and at week 13, after single-agent nivolumab (arm A) or ipilimumab (arm B). Around 80% of the matched pre- and post-treatment tumor biopsy pairs came from the same lesion. Both trial sequences were followed by maintenance nivolumab. The paper's findings and limits, for the study overall: Tumor T-cell fraction and clonality correlated with PD-L1 staining and CD8+ T-cell counts but not with mutational load. Within-arm analyses of tumor T-cell fraction were limited by small sample sizes and reduced statistical power. In the nivolumab-first arm (arm A), an association was found between pretreatment tumor TIL clonality and response (P = .04). Achieving clinical benefit was about 30 times more likely for patients whose tumor T-cell fraction and clonality increased by week 13. Larger, independent patient cohorts are needed to validate the response-prediction model that combines TCR metrics and mutation burden.

V is pared back by 4 bases and J by 5 bases, with 12 bases lying between the germline termini. According to the germline V gene, CDR1 reads MNHGY and CDR2 reads SAAAGT. Including cysteine and phenylalanine, the CDR3 has 13 amino acids. Left in the record is the CDR3 DNA by itself, 39 bases read in frame from the first base. The sample's treatment or condition label, decoded: randomized to nivolumab then ipilimumab (arm A) or the reverse (arm B). Prior DNA-damaging chemotherapy had not been received by any trial patient. CheckMate 064, a randomized, open-label phase II trial of sequential checkpoint blockade, was the source of the samples, all of which came from patients with melanoma. Genomic DNA from formalin-fixed paraffin-embedded (FFPE) tissue samples served as the input for tumor TCR sequencing. This clone was detected a few times. Its antigen is still unknown. Qualities for individual bases were not recorded, and no much larger clone is one base off.

TCRbeta CDR3 regions were immunosequenced from genomic DNA with the immunoSEQ Assay. Before high-throughput sequencing, genomic DNA was amplified using bias-controlled multiplex PCR. The authors' analysis ran thus. To quantify the absolute abundance of each unique TCRbeta CDR3 region, the sequences were collapsed and filtered. Clonality, defined as 1 minus Pielou's evenness, was calculated using productive rearrangements only. Tumor T-cell fraction was calculated by normalizing TCRbeta template counts to the amount of usable DNA, which was estimated from several housekeeping genes. A previously published method was used to identify clones whose frequencies were significantly greater in on-treatment samples than in baseline samples. The table was pulled from immuneACCESS by TCRdb, which kept in-frame rearrangements only. Such tables lose some clones; where checked, under half of the loss comes from unresolved V genes, and the rest has no known cause. V and J calls and clone size come straight from that table; D and trimming were deduced from the DNA. The sample has hundreds of clones on record, about 22% of them singletons. The biggest ten clones account for around a tenth of the sample.

The clonotype comes from a human donor with melanoma. The chain employs TRBV6-8 and TRBJ2-7; no D gene call is confident. The sequencing here drew on tumor tissue (inferred from file names), taken from a patient given nivolumab and ipilimumab in sequence. The nucleotide sequence reads TGTGCCAGCAGTTGGGATGGGGTAAACGAGCAGTACTTC. The translation is CASSWDGVNEQYF.